This TCR beta chain was identified during a study of tumor and adjacent non-tumor tissue in lung cancer. Study overall: There were around eleven adenocarcinoma, 2 squamous cell carcinoma and 1 small cell lung cancer cases. Patients were aged roughly 30 to 76, around ten men and about 5 women, stage I to III.

RNA was extracted from bulk tissue without any cell sorting. This non-tumor lung sample came from over 3 cm beyond the tumor edge. Findings and limits, study-wide: Tumor repertoires had a smaller top 100 clone share than normal lung.

As for this clonotype: Its antigen is as yet unknown. Likely a read error: the CDR3 ends without its conserved phenylalanine or tryptophan.

CDR3 length equals 15 residues. V was shortened by 0 bases and J by 1 base, with 9 bases between the two germline ends. In germline, CDR1 is SGHAT, CDR2 FQNNGV. TCRbeta libraries were built with three rounds of nested PCR, modified from ARM-PCR. TCRdb re-called the multiplex PCR reads with MiXCR, one entry per CDR3 protein. The sample lists 94,000 or so distinct CDR3 sequences, 76% occurring once. The chain carries TRBV11-2 and TRBJ1-1; D not resolved. Source material: distant non-tumor lung tissue. The source of this sequence is a woman aged 45-65 years with non-small cell lung cancer. The CDR3 coding sequence is TGTGCCAGCAGCTTAGAGCCTAGGGCGAACACTGAAGCTTTCTTA. It encodes CASSLEPRANTEAFL.